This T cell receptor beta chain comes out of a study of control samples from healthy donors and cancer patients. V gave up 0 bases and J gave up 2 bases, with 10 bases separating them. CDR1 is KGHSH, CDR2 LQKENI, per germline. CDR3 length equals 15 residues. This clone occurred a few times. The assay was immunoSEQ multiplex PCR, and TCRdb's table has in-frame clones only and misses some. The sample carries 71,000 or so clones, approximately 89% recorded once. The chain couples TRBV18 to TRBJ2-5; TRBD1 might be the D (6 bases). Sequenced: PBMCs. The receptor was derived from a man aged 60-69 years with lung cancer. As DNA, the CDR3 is TGTGCCAGCTCACCACCGAACAGGGCGCAAGAGACCCAGTACTTC. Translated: CASSPPNRAQETQYF.